The entry that follows covers one T cell receptor beta chain sequence. The data were obtained in a study of blood T cell repertoires in COVID-19. Authors' processing steps: Estimation of nucleated cell counts was performed using reference gene primer amplification. TCRdb's table, derived via immunoSEQ multiplex PCR, lists solely in-frame clones and lacks some. The DNA gave D and trimming, while V, J and clone size come from that table. The data show some 240,000 clones, 88% seen once. Looked up from germline, CDR1 is SEHNR and CDR2 is FQNEAQ (reference sequence). J gave up 8 bases and V 5 bases, and 13 bases lay outside the gene matches. The CDR3 covers 15 residues.

The receptor comes from a woman in her 70s with COVID-19, enrolled during active disease. The sample taken for sequencing was peripheral blood. The rearrangement links TRBV7-9 to TRBJ1-2; 8 positions match TRBD1. CDR3 nucleotide sequence: TGTGCCAGCAGCCCCCGGACAGGGAGGAGTGAGGGCTACACCTTC. Its translation is CASSPRTGRSEGYTF.